Below, 3 T cell receptor beta chains from the same sample are listed, as sequenced in a study of blood T cell repertoires in COVID-19. Assay: immunoSEQ multiplex PCR; the TCRdb copy retains only in-frame clones and omits some. Of about 36,000 clones listed, approximately 81% are singletons. The sequencing input was peripheral blood. The receptors were sampled from a man in his sixties with COVID-19, enrolled during active disease.

The chain joins TRBV27 to TRBJ2-7; D might be TRBD1 (5 bases). The CDR3 sequence is 15 residues long. V was pared by 2 bases and J by 3 bases, with 14 bases between. Germline lookup yields CDR1 MNHEY and CDR2 SMNVEV (reference sequence). This CDR3 is CASSLRGNRFYEQYF. CDR3 bases: TGTGCCAGCAGTTTACGTGGTAACAGGTTCTACGAGCAGTACTTC.

V and J are TRBV6-2 or TRBV6-3 and TRBJ1-2; possible D gene TRBD1, 5 bases. Germline loops: CDR1 MNHEY, CDR2 SVGEGT. The CDR3 covers 15 residues. V shed 5 bases and J shed 4 bases, with 17 bases lying between them. CDR3 residues: CASSPRGRGFYGYTF. DNA of the CDR3: TGTGCCAGCAGTCCCCGGGGGAGGGGATTCTATGGCTACACCTTC.

The chain uses TRBV10-3 and TRBJ1-6; 7 bases agree with TRBD1. V was pared by 0 bases and J by 8 bases, with 4 bases of the junction left unmatched. The CDR3 consists of 15 residues. Per the germline V gene, CDR1 is ENHRY and CDR2 is SYGVKD. Here the CDR3 DNA reads TGTGCCATCAGTGAGTCGACAGGGACAGATTCACCCCTCCACTTT. Residues: CAISESTGTDSPLHF.